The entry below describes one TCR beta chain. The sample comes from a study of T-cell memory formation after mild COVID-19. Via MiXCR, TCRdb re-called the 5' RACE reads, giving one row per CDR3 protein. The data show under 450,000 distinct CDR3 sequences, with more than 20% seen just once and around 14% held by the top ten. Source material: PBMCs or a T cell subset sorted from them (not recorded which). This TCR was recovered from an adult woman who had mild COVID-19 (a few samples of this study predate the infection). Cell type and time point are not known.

CDR3 sequence reads: CSGTQETQYF. In nucleotides, the CDR3 is TGCAGCGGGACCCAAGAGACCCAGTACTTC. The rearrangement uses TRBV29-1 and TRBJ2-5; D unclear. Trimming took off 7 bases at V and 1 base at J, with 4 bases between the two ends. Germline lookup yields CDR1 SQVTM and CDR2 ANQGSEA. The CDR3 consists of 10 residues.